This passage covers 27 T cell receptor beta chains from one sample sequenced in a study of Ad26.COV2.S vaccination and SARS-CoV-2 variants. As to treatment: some 19 received Ad26.COV2.S at low or high dose, single or two shots; 5 received placebo; per-sample allocation not given. Collection of the samples took place on day 63 after the first injection of vaccine or placebo. The assay was immunoSEQ multiplex PCR, and TCRdb's table has in-frame clones only and misses some. This table has some 300,000 clones, 86% appearing once. Sequencing was performed on peripheral blood, taken in a trial of Ad26.COV2.S vaccine versus placebo. The origin of the receptors is a person between 18 and 60 years old who received the Ad26.COV2.S COVID-19 vaccine or a placebo.

The genes are TRBV15 and TRBJ1-1; D is ambiguous. Germline V lookup: CDR1 LNHNV, CDR2 YYDKDF (reference sequence). Trimming left V 0 bases short and J 4 bases short, with 9 bases between. This CDR3 region has 14 residues. The CDR3 is CATSREAVSTEAFF. CDR3 nucleotides: TGTGCCACCAGCAGAGAGGCCGTCTCCACTGAAGCTTTCTTT.

This clone was seen only once. The CDR3 DNA reads as TGTGCCAGCTCACCGGACAGCTACGAGCAGTACTTC. Encoded protein: CASSPDSYEQYF. The chain has TRBV18 and TRBJ2-7, with D possibly TRBD1 on 6 matching bases. Deletions cut 3 bases from V and 3 bases from J, with 6 bases between. The CDR3 is made up of 12 amino acids. Germline CDR1 and CDR2: KGHSH and LQKENI.

J is TRBJ1-5 and V is TRBV6-2 or TRBV6-3, with 11 bases aligning to TRBD1. From germline, CDR1 is MNHEY and CDR2 SVGEGT. V lost 2 bases and J lost 4; bases outside the gene matches: 4. The CDR3 totals 16 residues. CDR3 nucleotide sequence: TGTGCCAGCAGTTACGGGACAGGGGGAAATAATCAGCCCCAGCATTTT. This gives the protein CASSYGTGGNNQPQHF.

The CDR3 DNA follows: TGTGCTAGTGGTTTGGACCAACCCTACAATGAGCAGTTCTTC. Translation gives CASGLDQPYNEQFF. The V call is TRBV12-5, the J call TRBJ2-1; D not resolved. The germline V gene encodes CDR1 LGHNT and CDR2 FRNRAP. This CDR3 spans 14 amino acids. The V and J ends lost 1 base and 2 bases respectively, with 6 bases between them.

The rearrangement uses TRBV5-1 and TRBJ1-4; no firm D call. Trimming took off 4 bases at V and 2 bases at J, with 9 bases between the two ends. Germline-derived CDR1 and CDR2 are SGHRS and YFSETQ. The CDR3 runs 14 residues. CDR3 protein: CASSESSTNEKLFF. CDR3 coding DNA: TGCGCCAGCAGCGAATCCTCGACTAATGAAAAACTGTTTTTT.

As concerns this clone: Other nucleotide sequences from this sample produce the same CDR3. The rearrangement joins TRBV5-1 to TRBJ2-3; D is unclear. Trimming took off 0 bases at V and 4 bases at J, with 6 bases between the two ends. This CDR3 contains 13 residues. Germline V gives CDR1 SGHRS, CDR2 YFSETQ. The CDR3 DNA reads TGCGCCAGCAGCTTGGCGGCGGCAGATACGCAGTATTTT. Protein: CASSLAAADTQYF.

The chain links TRBV25-1 to TRBJ1-2; perhaps TRBD1 as D (6 bases). The CDR3 is 14 residues long. Trimming removed 1 base from V and 8 bases from J, with 14 bases in between. From germline, CDR1 is MGHDK and CDR2 SYGVNS. The CDR3 DNA is TGTGCCAGCAGTGAATCCTACAGGGCGGGAGGCTACACCTTC. Its protein is CASSESYRAGGYTF.

The V call is TRBV6-2 or TRBV6-3, the J call TRBJ2-7, with D possibly matching TRBD1 (5 bases). Per germline, CDR1 MNHEY and CDR2 SVGEGT. This CDR3 contains 13 residues. V was shortened by 0 bases and J by 12 bases, with 15 bases between the two germline ends. CDR3: CASSYSISRVTYF. The CDR3 coding sequence is TGTGCCAGCAGTTACTCGATTAGCAGGGTAACGTACTTC.

The table lists this clone with a few counts. The chain recombines TRBV5-1 with TRBJ2-3, with D possibly being TRBD2 (6 bases). This CDR3 has 17 residues. CDR1 is SGHRS and CDR2 is YFSETQ in the germline V gene. Trimming removed 0 bases from V and 3 bases from J, with 17 bases in between. The DNA of the CDR3 is TGCGCCAGCAGCTTGGGGCCTCGGGGGTGGGTTACAGATACGCAGTATTTT. It encodes CASSLGPRGWVTDTQYF.

The rearrangement uses TRBV6-2 or TRBV6-3 and TRBJ2-7, with a tentative D call TRBD1 (5 bases). V was trimmed by 2 bases and J by 2 bases, leaving 7 bases between them. Germline lookup yields CDR1 MNHEY and CDR2 SVGEGT. This CDR3 spans 13 amino acids. The CDR3 here is CASSYQGPYEQYF. For the CDR3, the DNA is TGTGCCAGCAGTTACCAGGGCCCCTACGAGCAGTACTTC.

This chain links TRBV4-2 with TRBJ1-6; TRBD1 aligns across 10 bases. V shed 0 bases, J shed 16 bases, and the junction held 6 bases outside the gene matches. Looked up from germline, CDR1 is LGHNA and CDR2 is YNFKEQ. This CDR3 spans 14 amino acids. CDR3 coding DNA: TGTGCCAGCAGCCAAGATCGCGGGACAGGGGATCTCCACTTT. This gives the protein CASSQDRGTGDLHF.

Turning to this clone: Other DNA sequences in this sample translate to the same CDR3. V is TRBV30 and J is TRBJ1-2, with 8 bases identical to TRBD1. V was pared by 0 bases and J by 4 bases, with 1 base of the junction left unmatched. The CDR3 is 13 amino acids. The V gene's germline CDR1 is GTSNPN and CDR2 SVGIG (reference sequence). Here the CDR3 reads CAWSVQGGYGYTF. The CDR3 nucleotides are TGTGCCTGGAGTGTACAGGGGGGCTATGGCTACACCTTC.

The chain combines TRBV10-3 with TRBJ1-1, with D unclear. Germline lookup yields CDR1 ENHRY and CDR2 SYGVKD. This CDR3 contains 14 residues. V lost 4 bases to trimming and J lost 1 base, with 10 bases between them. The CDR3 bases are TGTGCCATCAGTGTAAGTGAGGGGAACACTGAAGCTTTCTTT. It codes for CAISVSEGNTEAFF.

This clone turned up a few times. The chain combines TRBV5-1 with TRBJ2-7; TRBD2 matches at 14 bases. From germline, CDR1 is SGHRS and CDR2 YFSETQ. V lost 3 bases to trimming and J lost 0 bases; unmatched junction nucleotides: 8. CDR3 length equals 18 residues. CDR3 sequence: CASSWTSGGSRISYEQYF. CDR3 nucleotides: TGCGCCAGCAGCTGGACTAGCGGGGGGTCAAGGATCTCCTACGAGCAGTACTTC.

V is TRBV14 and J is TRBJ2-5, with D unresolved. The V gene's germline CDR1 is SGHDN and CDR2 FVKESK. Trimming removed 4 bases from V and 4 bases from J, with 4 bases in between. CDR3 length equals 11 residues. Written as DNA, the CDR3 is TGTGCCAGCAGCCGGTCAGAGACCCAGTACTTC. Its translation is CASSRSETQYF.

This chain connects TRBV14 to TRBJ1-1, with TRBD1 as a possible D gene (6 bases). V lost 4 bases and J 1 base, leaving 13 bases between the germline ends. The CDR3 totals 15 residues. Germline CDR1 and CDR2: SGHDN and FVKESK. This CDR3 reads CASSRLGAGNTEAFF. In nucleotides, the CDR3 is TGTGCCAGCAGCCGCTTGGGGGCCGGGAACACTGAAGCTTTCTTT.

This clone was seen a handful of times. CDR3 amino acids: CASSKPLRQMNTEAFF. In DNA form, the CDR3 reads TGTGCCAGTAGTAAGCCTCTGAGGCAGATGAACACTGAAGCTTTCTTT. The V and J genes are TRBV19 and TRBJ1-1; no clear D. V lost 4 bases to trimming and J lost 0 bases, with 15 bases between them. Germline loops: CDR1 LNHDA, CDR2 SQIVND (reference sequence). The CDR3 has 16 residues.

The chain employs TRBV19 and TRBJ1-1; 9 nucleotides align to TRBD1. This CDR3 comprises 16 residues. Per the germline V gene, CDR1 is LNHDA and CDR2 is SQIVND (reference sequence). The V gene end was trimmed by 3 bases and the J gene end by 1 base; junction bases not matched to a gene: 6. The CDR3 nucleotides are TGTGCCAGTAGTATCGGTAACAGGGGGCCGAACACTGAAGCTTTCTTT. Encoded protein: CASSIGNRGPNTEAFF.

This clone has only a few counts. The CDR3 nucleotides are TGTGCCAGCAGTGAGGGATCTGAACATTCCGGGGAGCTGTTTTTT. Protein product: CASSEGSEHSGELFF. The chain combines TRBV6-4 with TRBJ2-2, with D unresolved. Germline V gives CDR1 MRHNA, CDR2 SNTAGT. The CDR3 has 15 residues. V was shortened by 3 bases and J by 6 bases, with 14 bases between the two germline ends.

This clone was counted many times. This chain links TRBV3-1 (or the pseudogene TRBV3-2) with TRBJ2-3, with TRBD2 as a possible D gene (6 bases). Germline V CDR1 and CDR2: LGHDT, YNNKEL (reference sequence). Trimming removed 0 bases at V and 3 bases at J, with 7 bases between. The length of the CDR3 is 14 residues. CDR3 region: CASSQEGGTDTQYF. The CDR3 DNA follows: TGTGCCAGCAGCCAAGAAGGAGGGACAGATACGCAGTATTTT.

The genes are TRBV29-1 and TRBJ2-7; D possibly corresponds to TRBD1 (5 bases). Germline CDR1 is SQVTM and CDR2 is ANQGSEA. V was shortened by 7 bases and J by 2 bases, with 9 bases between the two germline ends. CDR3 length: 11 amino acids. Written as DNA, the CDR3 is TGCAGCGCCGGACACCCCTACGAGCAGTACTTC. This translates into CSAGHPYEQYF.

The rearrangement joins TRBV14 to TRBJ2-3; maybe TRBD2 (6 bases). Trimming pared 3 bases from V and 1 base from J, leaving 11 bases between. The germline V gene encodes CDR1 SGHDN and CDR2 FVKESK. The CDR3 length is 15 residues. The CDR3 nucleotides read TGTGCCAGCAGCCAGGGGACTCGGGGCACAGATACGCAGTATTTT. It encodes CASSQGTRGTDTQYF.

The gene calls are TRBV9 and TRBJ1-1; D call uncertain. The V gene lost 4 bases and the J gene lost 0 bases, with 13 bases spanning the gap. Germline-derived CDR1 and CDR2 are SGDLS and YYNGEE. The CDR3 spans 15 residues. The CDR3 DNA is TGTGCCAGCAGCCCCCGGGGAGCCATGAACACTGAAGCTTTCTTT. Encoded protein: CASSPRGAMNTEAFF.

CDR3 DNA sequence: TGTGCCAGCAGCCAAAAGGGGACAGGGGTTAAGGGCGGGGAGCTGTTTTTT. Translated, it gives CASSQKGTGVKGGELFF. The chain is built from TRBV4-2 and TRBJ2-2; 10 bases are shared with TRBD1. Germline values: CDR1 LGHNA, CDR2 YNFKEQ. The V gene end was trimmed by 2 bases and the J gene end by 7 bases; junction bases not matched to a gene: 10. The length of the CDR3 is 17 residues.

The V and J genes are TRBV5-1 and TRBJ2-5, with a possible D match to TRBD2 (5 bases). This CDR3 is 15 amino acids long. The V gene's germline CDR1 is SGHRS and CDR2 YFSETQ. Trimming took 4 bases from V and 2 from J, leaving 15 bases between them. DNA of the CDR3: TGCGCCAGCAGCCCAGCCGAGGGCAGGCAAGAGACCCAGTACTTC. Protein product: CASSPAEGRQETQYF.

The gene calls are TRBV5-4 and TRBJ1-4; D might be TRBD1 (5 bases). This CDR3 has 15 residues. V lost 5 bases and J lost 5, with 16 bases in between. CDR1 and CDR2 (germline): SGHNT, YYREEE (reference sequence). CDR3 region: CASSSDSGRNEKLFF. CDR3 nucleotides: TGTGCCAGCAGTTCCGACTCAGGGAGAAATGAAAAACTGTTTTTT.

The V gene is TRBV5-1, the J gene TRBJ2-7; D may be TRBD1 (5 bases). V lost 1 base and J lost 5, with 10 bases in between. The CDR3 sequence is 13 residues long. Per germline, CDR1 SGHRS and CDR2 YFSETQ. The CDR3 DNA sequence: TGCGCCAGCAGCTTGCCAGTAGGGGACGAGCAGTACTTC. Translation: CASSLPVGDEQYF.